The clone carrying this T cell receptor (beta chain) was counted a few times. Antigen unknown. This record belongs to a study of T cell repertoires in cytomegalovirus infection. Study context: Public TCR beta signatures were indicative of both CMV infection and a matching HLA type.

There are 17 residues in the CDR3. Per germline, CDR1 MGHRA and CDR2 YSYEKL. V dropped 0 bases and J dropped 5; count of bases not matched to a gene: 7. General observations from the study: HLA-C-restricted CMV clonotypes gave the most frequent clonotype in two of eight donors.

One entry per CDR3 protein, called by TCRdb with MiXCR from the reads. The data contain some 350,000 distinct CDR3 sequences, about a sixth of them singletons. The receptor was derived from a human donor in good health (CMV status not recorded). Some clones in this sample may be carry-over from other donors' samples. The V and J genes are TRBV4-1 and TRBJ1-4, with TRBD1 matching over 9 bases. What was sequenced was PBMCs. The CDR3 loop is CASSQEVLGTGNEKLFF. The CDR3 nucleotides are TGCGCCAGCAGCCAAGAGGTTTTAGGGACAGGGAATGAAAAACTGTTTTTT.